The clone carrying this TCR beta chain came up many times. This entry comes from a study of HIV-infected patients and healthy controls. All unsorted peripheral T cells were captured because whole blood was used without fractionation. The CDR3 loop spans 13 amino acids. With 4 bases removed from V and 0 bases from J, the gap between germline ends came to 9 bases. Per germline, CDR1 SQVTM and CDR2 ANQGSEA. cDNA was made from roughly 500 ng RNA using alpha and beta constant primers. Using multiplexing indices, alpha and beta chain libraries were generated apart by chain-specific third strand synthesis. MiXCR, run by TCRdb on the 5' RACE reads, gives a single entry per CDR3 protein. In the table there are about 10,000 distinct CDR3 sequences, 8% to 10% of which are singletons.

This receptor was taken from an adult in good health. Material: blood. The genes are TRBV29-1 and TRBJ1-1; D gene uncertain. Here the CDR3 reads CSVGGSLNTEAFF. DNA of the CDR3: TGCAGCGTTGGAGGGTCTTTGAACACTGAAGCTTTCTTT.